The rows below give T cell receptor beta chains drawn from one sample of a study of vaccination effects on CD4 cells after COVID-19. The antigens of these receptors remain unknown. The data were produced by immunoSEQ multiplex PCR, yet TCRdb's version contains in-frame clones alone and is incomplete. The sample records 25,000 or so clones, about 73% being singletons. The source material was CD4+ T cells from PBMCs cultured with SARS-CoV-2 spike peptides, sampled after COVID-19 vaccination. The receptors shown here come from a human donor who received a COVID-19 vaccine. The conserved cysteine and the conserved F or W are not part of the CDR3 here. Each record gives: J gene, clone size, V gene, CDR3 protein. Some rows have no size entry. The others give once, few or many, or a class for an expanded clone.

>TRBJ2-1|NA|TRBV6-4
ASSDSTSGSNEQF
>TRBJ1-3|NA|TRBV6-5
ASSYVSGIGNTIY
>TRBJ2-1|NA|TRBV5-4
ASSLGGFGTSYNEQF
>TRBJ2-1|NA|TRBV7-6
ASSTSGQGLGEQF
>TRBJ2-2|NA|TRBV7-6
ASSLTSGENTGELF
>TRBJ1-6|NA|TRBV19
ASSIDPGNSYNSPLH
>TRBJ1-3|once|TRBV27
ASRQGAGNTIY
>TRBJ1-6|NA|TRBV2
ASSEVRAWNSPLH
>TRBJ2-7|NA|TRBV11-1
ASSQQGEQY
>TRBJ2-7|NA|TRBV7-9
ASSSGTSWREQY
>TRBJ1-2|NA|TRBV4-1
ASSQRHRDRGPYGYT
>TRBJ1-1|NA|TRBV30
AWSVGGTSTEAF
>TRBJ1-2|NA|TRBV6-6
ASSYSDRDYGYT
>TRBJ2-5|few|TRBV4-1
ASSHFRWEASGTVEETQY